The clone carrying this TCR beta chain has only one observation. This entry comes from a study of blood T cell repertoires in COVID-19. Trimming cost V 5 bases and J 8 bases; bases outside gene matches: 10. This CDR3 has 14 residues. From germline, CDR1 is SEHNR and CDR2 FQNEAQ (reference sequence). Assay used: immunoSEQ multiplex PCR; TCRdb lists only in-frame clones, some missing. The data show 81,000 or so clones, about 83% seen once. The chain employs TRBV7-9 and TRBJ1-1; 8 bases line up with TRBD1. The TCR originated in a man aged 50-59 years with active COVID-19. Material for sequencing was peripheral blood. The chain's CDR3 is CASSPGTGDREAFF. CDR3 nucleotide sequence: TGTGCCAGCAGCCCCGGGACAGGCGACCGAGAAGCTTTCTTT. Looking up the rest from reference TRBV7-9 and TRBJ1-1 gives the full variable domain: DTGVSQNPRHKITKRGQNVTFRCDPISEHNRLYWYRQTLGQGPEFLTYFQNEAQLEKSRLLSDRFSAERPKGSFSTLEIQRTEQGDSAMYLCASSPGTGDREAFFGQGTRLTVV.